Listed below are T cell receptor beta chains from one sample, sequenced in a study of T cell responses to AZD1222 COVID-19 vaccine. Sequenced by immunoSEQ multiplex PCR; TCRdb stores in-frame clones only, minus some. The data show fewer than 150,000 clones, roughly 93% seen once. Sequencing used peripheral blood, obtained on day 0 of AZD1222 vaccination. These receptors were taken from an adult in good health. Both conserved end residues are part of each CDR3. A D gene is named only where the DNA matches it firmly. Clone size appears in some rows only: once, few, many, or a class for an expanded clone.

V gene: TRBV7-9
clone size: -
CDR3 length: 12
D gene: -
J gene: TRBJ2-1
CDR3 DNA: TGTGCCAGCAGCCTCGGGCCCGTTGAGCAGTTCTTC
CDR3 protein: CASSLGPVEQFF

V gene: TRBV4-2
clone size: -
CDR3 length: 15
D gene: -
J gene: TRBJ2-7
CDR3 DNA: TGTGCCAGCAGCCAAGAACAGGGATCCTCCTACGAGCAGTACTTC
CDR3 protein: CASSQEQGSSYEQYF

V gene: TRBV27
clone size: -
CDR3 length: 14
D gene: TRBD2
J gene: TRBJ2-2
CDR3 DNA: TGTGCCAGCAGACTAGCGGGGTTGGGCGGGGAGCTGTTTTTT
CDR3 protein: CASRLAGLGGELFF

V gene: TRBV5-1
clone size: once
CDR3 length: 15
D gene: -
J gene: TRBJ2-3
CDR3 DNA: TGCGCCAGCACTCGGACAGCTACTAGCACAGATACGCAGTATTTT
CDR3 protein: CASTRTATSTDTQYF

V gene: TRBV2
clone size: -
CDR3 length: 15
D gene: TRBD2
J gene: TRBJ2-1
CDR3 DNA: TGTGCCAGCAGGGCCGGGACTAGCGGGGACAATGAGCAGTTCTTC
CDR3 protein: CASRAGTSGDNEQFF

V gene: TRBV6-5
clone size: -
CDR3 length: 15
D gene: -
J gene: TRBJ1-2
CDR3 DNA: TGTGCCAGCAGTTACCTCGGATCAGCTAACTATGGCTACACCTTC
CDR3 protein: CASSYLGSANYGYTF

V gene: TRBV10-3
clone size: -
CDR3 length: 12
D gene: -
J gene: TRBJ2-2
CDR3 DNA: TGTGCCATCAGCTTGGGGGGCGGGGAGCTGTTTTTT
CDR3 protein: CAISLGGGELFF

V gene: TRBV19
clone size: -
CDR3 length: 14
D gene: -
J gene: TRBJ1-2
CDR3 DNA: TGTGCCAGTAGTATAGGCACACTGAACTATGGCTACACCTTC
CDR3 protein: CASSIGTLNYGYTF

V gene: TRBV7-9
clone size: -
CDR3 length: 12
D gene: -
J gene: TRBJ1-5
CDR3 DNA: TGTGCCAGCAGCTTAGGGGAGAGGCCCCAGCATTTT
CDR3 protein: CASSLGERPQHF

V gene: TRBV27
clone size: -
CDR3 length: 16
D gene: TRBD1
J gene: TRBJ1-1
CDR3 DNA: TGTGCCAGCAGGCCAGCAGGGACAGGGAGGAGGACTGAAGCTTTCTTT
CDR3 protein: CASRPAGTGRRTEAFF

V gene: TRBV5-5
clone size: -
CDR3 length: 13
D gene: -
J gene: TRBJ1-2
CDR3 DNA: TGTGCCAGCAGCTTGTGGGCGGCGGACTCTTACACCTTC
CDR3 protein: CASSLWAADSYTF

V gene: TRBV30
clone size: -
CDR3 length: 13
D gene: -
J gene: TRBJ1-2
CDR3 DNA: TGTGCCTGGAGTGTGAGGCAGGCCCTGGGCTACACCTTC
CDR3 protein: CAWSVRQALGYTF

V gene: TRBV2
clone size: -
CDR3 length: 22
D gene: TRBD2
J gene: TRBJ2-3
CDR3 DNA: TGTGCCAGCTGGCCGGGACTAGCGGAGCATTTGAACGATCTTTGGGGTGAGAATACGCAGTATTTT
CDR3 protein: CASWPGLAEHLNDLWGENTQYF

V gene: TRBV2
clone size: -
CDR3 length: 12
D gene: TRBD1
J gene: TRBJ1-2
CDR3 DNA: TGTGCCAGCGGGGGGACAGGGGCTGGCTACACCTTC
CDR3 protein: CASGGTGAGYTF

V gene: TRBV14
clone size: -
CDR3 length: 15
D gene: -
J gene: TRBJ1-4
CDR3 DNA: TGTGCCAGCAGCCACCAATCCCGAGGGATCCAAAAACTGTTTTTT
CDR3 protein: CASSHQSRGIQKLFF

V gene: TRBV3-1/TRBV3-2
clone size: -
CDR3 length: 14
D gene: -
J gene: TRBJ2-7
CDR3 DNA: TGTGCCAGCAGCCAAGGAGGGACTGCCTACGAGCAGTACTTC
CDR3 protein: CASSQGGTAYEQYF

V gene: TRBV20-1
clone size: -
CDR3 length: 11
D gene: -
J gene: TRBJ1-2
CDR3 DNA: TGCAGTGCCACAAGGGACTATGGCTACACCTTC
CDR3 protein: CSATRDYGYTF

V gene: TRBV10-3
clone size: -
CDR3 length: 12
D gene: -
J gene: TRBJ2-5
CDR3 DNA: TGTGCCATCAGTATCGGGTCAGAGACCCAGTACTTC
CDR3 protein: CAISIGSETQYF

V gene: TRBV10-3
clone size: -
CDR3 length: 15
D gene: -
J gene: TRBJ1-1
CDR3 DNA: TGTGCCATCAGTGATTTAGGGGGAAGTCTTTCTGAAGCTTTCTTT
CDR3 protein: CAISDLGGSLSEAFF

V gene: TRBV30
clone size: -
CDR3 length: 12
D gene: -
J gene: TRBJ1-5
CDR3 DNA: TGTGTTCCCTTGAGCTTAAATCAGCCCCAGCATTTT
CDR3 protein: CVPLSLNQPQHF

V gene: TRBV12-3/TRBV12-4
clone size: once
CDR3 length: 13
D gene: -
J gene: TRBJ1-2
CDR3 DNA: TGTGCCAGCAGTTTACGGGGAATTGATGGCTACACCTTC
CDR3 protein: CASSLRGIDGYTF

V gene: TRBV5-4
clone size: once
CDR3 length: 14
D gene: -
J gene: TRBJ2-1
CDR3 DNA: TGTGCCAGCAGCTTGTCTTATGGGAGAGGGGAGCAGTTCTTC
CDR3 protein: CASSLSYGRGEQFF

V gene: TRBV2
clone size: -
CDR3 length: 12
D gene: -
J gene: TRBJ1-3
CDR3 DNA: TGTGCCAGCAACAGGGCTGGAAACACCATATATTTT
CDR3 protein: CASNRAGNTIYF

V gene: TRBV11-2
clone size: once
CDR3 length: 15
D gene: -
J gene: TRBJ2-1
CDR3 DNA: TGTGCCAGCAGCTTAAGGGGGGGTATAGGCAATGAGCAGTTCTTC
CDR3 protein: CASSLRGGIGNEQFF

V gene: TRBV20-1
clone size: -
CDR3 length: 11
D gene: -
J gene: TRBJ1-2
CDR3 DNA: TGCAGTGCAGGGTCGGGCTATGGCTACACCTTC
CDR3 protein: CSAGSGYGYTF

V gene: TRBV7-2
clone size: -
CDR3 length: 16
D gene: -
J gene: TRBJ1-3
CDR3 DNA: TGTGCCAGCAGCTTAGTGAGGGGGGCTGCTGGAAACACCATATATTTT
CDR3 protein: CASSLVRGAAGNTIYF

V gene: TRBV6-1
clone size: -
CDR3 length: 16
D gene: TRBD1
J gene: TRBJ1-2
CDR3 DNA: TGTGCCAGCAGTGAAGACTTAGGACAGGGAATGTTCGGCTACACCTTC
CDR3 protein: CASSEDLGQGMFGYTF

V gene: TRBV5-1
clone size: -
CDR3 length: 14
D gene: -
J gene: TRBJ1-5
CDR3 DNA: TGCGCCAGCAGTTACGACAGTCAGAATCAGCCCCAGCATTTT
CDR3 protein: CASSYDSQNQPQHF